This T cell receptor (beta chain) was sequenced during a study of blood T cell repertoires in COVID-19. This clone was seen a single time. In the authors' methods: Reference gene primer amplification in the assay estimated nucleated cell counts. Assay used: immunoSEQ multiplex PCR; TCRdb lists only in-frame clones, some missing. V and J calls and clone size come straight from that table; D and trimming were deduced from the DNA. The sample gives 250,000 to 300,000 clones, roughly 93% of which show up once; 2% to 2.5% is in the top ten. The CDR3 spans 14 residues. Germline V gene data show CDR1 as SGHTS and CDR2 as YDEGEE. Trimming removed 5 bases from V and 5 bases from J; junction bases left unmatched: 8. The cohort comprised adults aged roughly 18 to 95 years residing in 24 US areas. Cohort allocation depended upon clinical history that participants reported.

The V gene is TRBV5-8, the J gene TRBJ1-2, with 8 bases fitting TRBD1. The TCR comes from a woman aged 35 to 49 with acute COVID-19. Sample: PBMCs or T cells enriched from blood (not recorded which). The CDR3 spells CASRPTQGAYGYTF. Written as DNA, the CDR3 is TGTGCCAGCAGGCCGACCCAGGGGGCGTATGGCTACACCTTC.